The 23 T cell receptor beta chains in this list originate from one sample, sequenced in a study of CD8+ T cells in alopecia areata. RNA extraction was followed by reverse transcription into cDNA, which acted as the sequencing template. Using immunoSEQ multiplex PCR, the repertoire was profiled, and TCRdb retains in-frame clones only, with some absent. The data show around 200,000 clones, roughly 50% seen once. Treatment meaning: oral pan-JAK inhibitor, 5-10 mg twice daily. Sequences were derived from CD8+ T cells sorted from blood, sampled at week 24, from a patient treated with tofacitinib. The receptors were gathered from a human donor with alopecia areata.

The chain employs TRBV29-1 and TRBJ2-5; 8 bases are shared with TRBD2. The CDR3 has 13 amino acids. The V gene's germline CDR1 is SQVTM and CDR2 ANQGSEA. The trim removed 4 bases at V and 5 bases at J, leaving 6 bases unmatched. The CDR3 sequence is CSVAEGLAETQYF. The CDR3 bases are TGCAGCGTTGCAGAAGGACTAGCCGAGACCCAGTACTTC. The full variable domain, with the rest looked up from reference TRBV29-1 and TRBJ2-5, is SAVISQKPSRDICQRGTSLTIQCQVDSQVTMMFWYRQQPGQSLTLIATANQGSEATYESGFVIDKFPISRPNLTFSTLTVSNMSPEDSSIYLCSVAEGLAETQYFGPGTRLLVL.

The chain links TRBV11-2 to TRBJ2-2; a weak D match, TRBD2 (5 bases). The V and J ends lost 5 bases and 3 bases respectively, with 10 bases between them. Germline-derived CDR1 and CDR2 are SGHAT and FQNNGV. This CDR3 spans 14 amino acids. DNA of the CDR3: TGTGCCAGCAGCCCTCGGACTGACACCGGGGAGCTGTTTTTT. This translates into CASSPRTDTGELFF.

This clone has more than one count but fewer than ten. V usage is TRBV27 and J usage is TRBJ2-7; D is possibly TRBD1 (6 bases). The germline CDR1 and CDR2 sequences are MNHEY and SMNVEV (reference sequence). Between the trimmed V and J ends, which lost 0 bases and 3 bases, there was a span of 15 bases. The length of the CDR3 is 16 residues. This chain's CDR3 is CASSLSTGEMNYEQYF. The CDR3 nucleotides read TGTGCCAGCAGTTTATCGACAGGAGAAATGAACTACGAGCAGTACTTC.

The chain uses TRBV7-2 and TRBJ1-5, with D possibly matching TRBD1 (6 bases). Trimming took 5 bases from V and 4 from J, leaving 15 bases between them. Germline V gives CDR1 SGHTA, CDR2 FQGNSA. The length of the CDR3 is 15 residues. The CDR3 coding sequence is TGTGCCAGCAGCCCGCACGGGGGGGCGAATCAGCCCCAGCATTTT. Protein product: CASSPHGGANQPQHF. Full variable domain (rest looked up from reference TRBV7-2 and TRBJ1-5): GAGVSQSPSNKVTEKGKDVELRCDPISGHTALYWYRQSLGQGLEFLIYFQGNSAPDKSGLPSDRFSAERTGGSVSTLTIQRTQQEDSAVYLCASSPHGGANQPQHFGDGTRLSIL.

The chain joins TRBV30 to TRBJ2-2; D is unresolved. There are 14 residues in the CDR3. The germline V gene encodes CDR1 GTSNPN and CDR2 SVGIG (reference sequence). The germline V and J ends were trimmed by 0 bases and 0 bases, with 5 bases remaining between them. Written as DNA, the CDR3 is TGTGCCTGGAGTGTAGGCCCGAACACCGGGGAGCTGTTTTTT. Translating gives CAWSVGPNTGELFF.

This clone was seen a few times. V is TRBV29-1 and J is TRBJ1-1, with D hard to call. V was trimmed by 6 bases and J by 1 base, leaving 6 bases between them. The CDR3 is 11 amino acids. CDR1 is SQVTM and CDR2 is ANQGSEA in the germline V gene. CDR3 sequence reads: CSVSKNTEAFF. The CDR3 DNA is TGCAGCGTCTCAAAGAACACTGAAGCTTTCTTT.

V gene TRBV30 combines with J gene TRBJ2-3, with 9 nucleotides matching TRBD1. Germline CDR1 and CDR2: GTSNPN and SVGIG (reference sequence). The V segment lost 3 bases and the J segment 3 bases; nucleotides outside the gene matches: 4. The CDR3 is 14 amino acids. CDR3 sequence: CAWRGQGWTDTQYF. CDR3 bases: TGTGCCTGGAGAGGACAGGGGTGGACAGATACGCAGTATTTT.

The chain uses TRBV4-1 and TRBJ1-1; D gene ambiguous. Per germline, CDR1 MGHRA and CDR2 YSYEKL. The CDR3 is 13 residues long. V shed 0 bases and J shed 4 bases, with 6 bases lying between them. The CDR3 loop is CASSQDPSTEAFF. CDR3 bases: TGCGCCAGCAGCCAAGACCCCAGCACTGAAGCTTTCTTT.

The rearrangement links TRBV23-1 to TRBJ1-6, with 9 bases aligning to TRBD1. TRBV23-1 is assigned to the ORF class and has an uncertain function. This CDR3 contains 15 residues. Trimming took 4 bases from V and 8 from J; bases not matched to a gene: 6. This chain's CDR3 is CASSLARDRDSPLHF. CDR3 DNA sequence: TGCGCCAGCAGTCTGGCCCGGGACAGGGATTCACCCCTCCACTTT.

The V and J genes are TRBV30 and TRBJ1-1; D gene uncertain. CDR1 and CDR2 (germline): GTSNPN, SVGIG (reference sequence). Trimming removed 2 bases at V and 1 base at J, with 11 bases between. CDR3 size: 14 residues. In nucleotides, the CDR3 is TGTGCCTGGAGTATCGGCCAGAGGAACACTGAAGCTTTCTTT. It yields the protein CAWSIGQRNTEAFF. Full variable domain (remainder filled in from reference TRBV30 and TRBJ1-1): SQTIHQWPATLVQPVGSPLSLECTVEGTSNPNLYWYRQAAGRGLQLLFYSVGIGQISSEVPQNLSASRPQDRQFILSSKKLLLSDSGFYLCAWSIGQRNTEAFFGQGTRLTVV.

There are a few counts of this clone. The CDR3 DNA follows: TGCAGCGTTGAAAGGACAGGGCGAACTGAAGCTTTCTTT. Its protein is CSVERTGRTEAFF. The chain combines TRBV29-1 with TRBJ1-1; TRBD1 agrees at 8 bases. This CDR3 has 13 residues. The germline V gene has CDR1 SQVTM and CDR2 ANQGSEA. V was clipped by 2 bases and J by 5 bases; unmatched bases: 4. The whole variable domain, remainder taken from reference TRBV29-1 and TRBJ1-1, is SAVISQKPSRDICQRGTSLTIQCQVDSQVTMMFWYRQQPGQSLTLIATANQGSEATYESGFVIDKFPISRPNLTFSTLTVSNMSPEDSSIYLCSVERTGRTEAFFGQGTRLTVV.

The chain has TRBV4-3 and TRBJ2-2, with D perhaps TRBD2 (5 bases). The V gene's germline CDR1 is LGHNA and CDR2 YSLEER. The CDR3 length is 16 residues. Trimming shortened V by 0 bases and J by 5 bases, and 13 bases separated the two germline ends. The CDR3 nucleotides are TGCGCCAGCAGCCAAGATGAGACCGGCGGGACCGGGGAGCTGTTTTTT. Its protein is CASSQDETGGTGELFF.

The CDR3 DNA reads TGTGCCAGCAGCTTAGTTGCGGGGGTGCGTAACACCGGGGAGCTGTTTTTT. Translating it yields CASSLVAGVRNTGELFF. The chain uses TRBV7-9 and TRBJ2-2; 7 bases line up with TRBD2. V trimming: 1 base; J trimming: 2 bases; junction bases outside the gene matches: 7. The CDR3 is made up of 17 amino acids. Germline CDR1 reads SEHNR; CDR2 reads FQNEAQ (reference sequence).

This chain links TRBV5-1 with TRBJ1-2; no definite D call. V was shortened by 4 bases and J by 3 bases, with 10 bases between the two germline ends. The CDR3 is 13 amino acids. Germline CDR1 SGHRS, CDR2 YFSETQ. This CDR3 reads CASSGEDYYGYTF. The CDR3 region has the DNA TGCGCCAGCAGCGGGGAGGACTACTATGGCTACACCTTC.

J is TRBJ1-2 and V is TRBV6-6; no clear D gene. Looked up from germline, CDR1 is MNHNY and CDR2 is SVGAGI (reference sequence). The germline V and J ends were trimmed by 6 bases and 0 bases, with 8 bases remaining between them. This CDR3 is 13 amino acids long. The CDR3, as DNA: TGTGCCAGCAGGGAGGAGGCTAACTATGGCTACACCTTC. It yields the protein CASREEANYGYTF.

This clone was counted only a few times. The genes are TRBV4-3 and TRBJ1-1; D ambiguous. Trimming removed 0 bases at V and 5 bases at J, with 13 bases between. This CDR3 is built from 15 residues. Germline V gene sequence: CDR1 LGHNA, CDR2 YSLEER. The CDR3 loop is CASSQDIDSRTEAFF. The CDR3 nucleotides are TGCGCCAGCAGCCAAGATATAGACTCGAGGACTGAAGCTTTCTTT.

This clone was picked up a small number of times. V is TRBV2 and J is TRBJ2-5; D remains ambiguous. CDR1 is SNHLY, CDR2 FYNNEI, per germline. Trimming took 6 bases from V and 5 from J, leaving 25 bases between them. CDR3 length equals 17 residues. The CDR3 coding sequence is TGTGCCAGCAGCGCCCCGATAGAGCAAGGCCCCTTTGAGACCCAGTACTTC. It codes for CASSAPIEQGPFETQYF.

The chain joins TRBV7-2 to TRBJ1-6; D is unresolved. The CDR3 loop spans 14 amino acids. The V end lost 5 bases, the J end lost 10 bases, and 15 bases lay between the germline ends. Germline V CDR1 and CDR2: SGHTA, FQGNSA. CDR3 DNA: TGTGCCAGCAGCCAGACCCGGGTTGGGTCACCCCTCCACTTT. Translation: CASSQTRVGSPLHF.

The CDR3 DNA reads as TGTGCCAGCAGTTTTGGTATTGAGCAGTTCTTC. Translated: CASSFGIEQFF. J is TRBJ2-1 and V is TRBV27; D ambiguous. V was pared by 3 bases and J by 9 bases, with 6 bases between. This CDR3 contains 11 residues. Germline V gene sequence: CDR1 MNHEY, CDR2 SMNVEV (reference sequence).

This clone came up a few times. The chain has TRBV19 and TRBJ1-1; 7 positions match TRBD1. After removal of 7 bases from V and 5 bases from J, the junction contained 10 bases not matched to a gene. The length of the CDR3 is 14 residues. Looked up from germline, CDR1 is LNHDA and CDR2 is SQIVND (reference sequence). In DNA, the CDR3 is TGTGCCAGTACCACTAGGGGGCTGATTACTGAAGCTTTCTTT. This sequence encodes CASTTRGLITEAFF.

This clone was detected only a few times. The chain joins TRBV14 to TRBJ2-7; D uncertain. Looked up from germline, CDR1 is SGHDN and CDR2 is FVKESK. This CDR3 is built from 14 residues. V dropped 1 base and J dropped 6 bases, with 13 bases sitting between them. CDR3 sequence: CASSQVGDLGEQYF. The CDR3 nucleotides are TGTGCCAGCAGCCAAGTTGGGGATTTGGGCGAGCAGTACTTC.

This clone was seen a single time. A much larger clone is a single base away; this may be a read error. The V and J genes are TRBV6-4 and TRBJ1-1; no clear D. CDR3 length: 14 residues. Germline V gives CDR1 MRHNA, CDR2 SNTAGT. CDR3 DNA sequence: TGCGCCAGCAGTGAGTCATTAGGAGTGACTGAAGCTTTCTTT. Amino acid sequence: CASSESLGVTEAFF.

V gene TRBV5-1 combines with J gene TRBJ1-1; the D is unclear. V was cut by 2 bases and J by 5 bases, with 10 bases left in between. This CDR3 region has 13 residues. Per germline, CDR1 SGHRS and CDR2 YFSETQ. The CDR3 nucleotides are TGCGCCAGCAGCTTAACCCCGGGGACTGAAGCTTTCTTT. Residues: CASSLTPGTEAFF.